These 32 T cell receptor beta chains share one sample of origin, sequenced in a study of T cells in Graves' hyperthyroidism and ophthalmopathy. Regions amplified from RNA transcripts were the TCR beta CDR3 regions. An initial round of RT-PCR targeting the TCR CDR3 relied on the HTBI primer set. TCRdb independently ran MiXCR on the multiplex PCR reads; one entry per CDR3 protein. The sample records about 560,000 distinct CDR3 sequences, 16% being singletons. Material: blood. The receptors come from a woman aged 18-29 years with Graves' hyperthyroidism.

The V call is TRBV6-5, the J call TRBJ2-3; 8 bases agree with TRBD1. Germline-derived CDR1 and CDR2 are MNHEY and SVGAGI. The CDR3 consists of 16 residues. After removal of 2 bases from V and 4 bases from J, the junction contained 8 bases not matched to a gene. This CDR3 reads CASSYIQGAVADTQYF. For the CDR3, the DNA is TGTGCCAGCAGTTACATCCAGGGGGCAGTAGCAGATACGCAGTATTTT.

The chain has TRBV5-5 and TRBJ2-6; 11 positions match TRBD2. This CDR3 contains 18 residues. The trim removed 1 base at V and 0 bases at J, leaving 3 bases unmatched. CDR1 and CDR2 from the germline V gene are SGHKS and YYEKEE (reference sequence). CDR3 sequence (DNA): TGTGCCAGCAGCTTGACTAGCGGGAGACTCTCTGGGGCCAACGTCCTGACTTTC. Translated, it gives CASSLTSGRLSGANVLTF.

This clonotype was found many times. The CDR3 spells CASSAGGGISGYTF. The CDR3 DNA follows: TGTGCCAGCAGTGCTGGAGGGGGTATTTCTGGCTACACCTTC. The chain has TRBV28 and TRBJ1-2, with D perhaps matching TRBD1 (6 bases). CDR1 and CDR2 (germline): MDHEN, SYDVKM. The V end was cut by 5 bases, the J end by 7 bases, with 17 bases between. This CDR3 has 14 amino acids.

The V call is TRBV4-3, the J call TRBJ2-7; D may correspond to TRBD1 or TRBD2 (5 bases each). The CDR3 is made up of 14 amino acids. With 6 bases removed from V and 6 bases from J, the gap between germline ends came to 18 bases. Per the germline V gene, CDR1 is LGHNA and CDR2 is YSLEER. The CDR3 nucleotides read TGCGCCAGCAGTCTGGGGCTGCGCGAGGGCGAGCAGTACTTC. Protein: CASSLGLREGEQYF.

Comments on this clonotype: This may stem from a read error, because a much larger clone lies one nucleotide away. This chain joins TRBV20-1 and TRBJ2-1; D gene ambiguous. This CDR3 is built from 16 residues. Germline assignment: CDR1 DFQATT and CDR2 SNEGSKA (reference sequence). V was shortened by 0 bases and J by 3 bases, with 15 bases between the two germline ends. CDR3 bases: TGCAGTGCTAGAGATAGGAAGGTAGGATTCTACAATGAGCAGTTCTTC. This sequence encodes CSARDRKVGFYNEQFF.

The chain uses TRBV7-2 and TRBJ1-2, with 9 positions matching TRBD1. The CDR3 length is 15 residues. Germline V gene lookup returns CDR1 SGHTA and CDR2 FQGNSA. V dropped 5 bases and J dropped 7; count of bases not matched to a gene: 11. The CDR3 is CASSQQGASPSGYTF. DNA for the CDR3: TGTGCCAGCAGCCAACAGGGGGCTAGTCCCTCTGGCTACACCTTC.

This clonotype was seen only a few times. The CDR3 sequence: CSARGSGSGEQYF. In DNA form, the CDR3 reads TGCAGTGCTAGGGGGTCGGGTTCTGGCGAGCAGTACTTC. V gene TRBV20-1 combines with J gene TRBJ2-7; D call uncertain. V lost 3 bases to trimming and J lost 6 bases, with 15 bases between them. This CDR3 region has 13 residues. Germline V gives CDR1 DFQATT, CDR2 SNEGSKA (reference sequence).

This clonotype was counted many times. J is TRBJ1-1 and V is TRBV28, with a weak D call TRBD1 (6 bases). Trimming stripped 2 bases from V and 5 bases from J, with 21 bases between. The CDR3 extends over 17 amino acids. CDR1 is MDHEN and CDR2 is SYDVKM in the germline V gene. Written as DNA, the CDR3 is TGTGCCAGCAGTTTAGGGGGGCGGGGCCCCCTGGAGACTGAAGCTTTCTTT. Translation gives CASSLGGRGPLETEAFF.

This clonotype was seen once. A read error may be the cause here, since a much bigger clone is one base away. CDR3 nucleotide sequence: TGTGCCAGCGGAAGACAGGTGGCAGATACGCAGTATTTT. This encodes CASGRQVADTQYF. J is TRBJ2-3 and V is TRBV27; D is perhaps TRBD1 (6 bases). The CDR3 is made up of 13 amino acids. CDR1 is MNHEY and CDR2 is SMNVEV in the germline V gene (reference sequence). Trimming took off 8 bases at V and 4 bases at J, with 13 bases between the two ends.

This clonotype was detected only a few times. The chain joins TRBV20-1 to TRBJ2-3; D is possibly TRBD2 (7 bases). Per germline, CDR1 DFQATT and CDR2 SNEGSKA (reference sequence). This CDR3 has 13 amino acids. CDR3 DNA sequence: TGCTCCGAGGGGGGGACTAGCACAGATACGCAGTATTTT. It codes for CSEGGTSTDTQYF.

This clonotype came up a few times. The gene calls are TRBV18 and TRBJ1-3; possible D gene TRBD1, 5 bases. There are 15 residues in the CDR3. Germline CDR1 is KGHSH and CDR2 is LQKENI. The ends were cut back, 4 bases at V and 0 bases at J, with 10 bases in the middle. As DNA, the CDR3 is TGTGCCAGCTCACGGGAGGACACCTCTGGAAACACCATATATTTT. This sequence encodes CASSREDTSGNTIYF.

This clonotype occurred many times. The gene calls are TRBV12-3 or TRBV12-4 and TRBJ1-1; D is unclear. This CDR3 is built from 14 residues. Trimming stripped 3 bases from V and 2 bases from J, with 10 bases between. The CDR3 here is CASSFSDFNTEAFF. The CDR3 nucleotides read TGTGCCAGCAGTTTCTCGGATTTCAACACTGAAGCTTTCTTT.

This clonotype has more than one count but fewer than ten. The J gene is TRBJ1-1, the V gene TRBV7-2; TRBD1 is a possible D gene (6 bases). The CDR3 runs to 18 residues. V was pared by 6 bases and J by 0 bases, with 23 bases between. The germline gives CDR1 SGHTA, CDR2 FQGNSA. The CDR3 DNA follows: TGTGCCAGCAGGGACTCCTGGGGGCAACACTCGGTGAACACTGAAGCTTTCTTT. This translates into CASRDSWGQHSVNTEAFF. Using reference TRBV7-2 and TRBJ1-1 for the parts outside the CDR3, the full variable domain is GAGVSQSPSNKVTEKGKDVELRCDPISGHTALYWYRQSLGQGLEFLIYFQGNSAPDKSGLPSDRFSAERTGGSVSTLTIQRTQQEDSAVYLCASRDSWGQHSVNTEAFFGQGTRLTVV.

Ten or more counts support this clonotype. This chain links TRBV12-3 or TRBV12-4 with TRBJ1-5; 12 bases align to TRBD1. The junction had 7 bases not matched to a gene; V was cut back by 4 bases and J by 3 bases. CDR3 length: 17 amino acids. For the CDR3, the DNA is TGTGCCAGCAGTTCCGGGACAGGGGGCGACCACAATCAGCCCCAGCATTTT. It yields the protein CASSSGTGGDHNQPQHF.

This clonotype was counted at least ten times. This chain connects TRBV12-3 or TRBV12-4 to TRBJ2-5; 11 bases line up with TRBD2. There are 14 residues in the CDR3. V lost 6 bases, J lost 10 bases, and 10 bases stayed unmatched. CDR3 in amino acids: CASRLAGAHPGQYF. CDR3 bases: TGTGCCAGCAGACTAGCGGGGGCCCACCCGGGCCAGTACTTC.

This clonotype was seen repeatedly, ten times or more. The chain combines TRBV20-1 with TRBJ1-5; D remains ambiguous. The CDR3 spans 14 residues. Trimming stripped 1 base from V and 2 bases from J, with 9 bases between. The germline gives CDR1 DFQATT, CDR2 SNEGSKA (reference sequence). The DNA for the CDR3 is TGCAGTGCTAGAGTCCAAGGCGGCAATCAGCCCCAGCATTTT. Its protein is CSARVQGGNQPQHF.

There are a few counts of this clonotype. For the CDR3, the DNA is TGTGCCAGCAGCGTAGAAGGACAGGGAGGGATCACAGATACGCAGTATTTT. This translates into CASSVEGQGGITDTQYF. The chain uses TRBV9 and TRBJ2-3, with D possibly being TRBD1 (8 bases). This CDR3 has 17 residues. Deletions cut 0 bases from V and 2 bases from J, with 16 bases between. From germline, CDR1 is SGDLS and CDR2 YYNGEE.

This chain uses TRBV5-1 with TRBJ2-7; TRBD1 might be the D (6 bases). The CDR3 is made up of 17 amino acids. Germline lookup yields CDR1 SGHRS and CDR2 YFSETQ. V was shortened by 3 bases and J by 2 bases, with 21 bases between the two germline ends. This chain's CDR3 is CASSSSPAGVLTYEQYF. The CDR3 DNA follows: TGCGCCAGCAGCTCATCCCCCGCAGGGGTTTTAACCTACGAGCAGTACTTC. Together with reference TRBV5-1 and TRBJ2-7, the CDR3 gives the full variable domain: KAGVTQTPRYLIKTRGQQVTLSCSPISGHRSVSWYQQTPGQGLQFLFEYFSETQRNKGNFPGRFSGRQFSNSRSEMNVSTLELGDSALYLCASSSSPAGVLTYEQYFGPGTRLTVT.

At least ten counts were recorded for this clonotype. The chain combines TRBV6-1 with TRBJ2-3, with 7 bases lining up with TRBD2. This CDR3 has 15 residues. Germline lookup yields CDR1 MNHNS and CDR2 SASEGT. Trimming cost V 4 bases and J 0 bases; bases outside gene matches: 4. The CDR3: CASSVLAASTDTQYF. CDR3 bases: TGTGCCAGCAGTGTGCTAGCGGCTAGCACAGATACGCAGTATTTT.

This clonotype has a count of ten or more. V usage is TRBV2 and J usage is TRBJ1-3; no firm D call. CDR1 and CDR2 (germline): SNHLY, FYNNEI. This CDR3 is built from 12 residues. The V gene lost 10 bases and the J gene lost 4 bases, with 11 bases spanning the gap. The CDR3 bases are TGTGCCAAAGTGAGCGGGGGAAACACCATATATTTT. Its translation: CAKVSGGNTIYF. Full variable domain (remainder filled in from reference TRBV2 and TRBJ1-3): EPEVTQTPSHQVTQMGQEVILRCVPISNHLYFYWYRQILGQKVEFLVSFYNNEISEKSEIFDDQFSVERPDGSNFTLKIRSTKLEDSAMYFCAKVSGGNTIYFGEGSWLTVV.

This clonotype was detected ten times or more. The CDR3 bases are TGTGCCAGCAGCCAAGGTGACATTCAGTACTTC. Translated, it gives CASSQGDIQYF. This chain joins TRBV3-1 and TRBJ2-4; D unclear. Trimming cost V 1 base and J 8 bases, with 3 bases left between them. This CDR3 contains 11 residues. The germline gives CDR1 LGHDT, CDR2 YNNKEL (reference sequence).

At least ten counts were recorded for this clonotype. The V call is TRBV3-1, the J call TRBJ1-1, with TRBD1 matching 9 bases. Germline CDR1 LGHDT, CDR2 YNNKEL (reference sequence). The CDR3 has 14 amino acids. Unmatched junction bases numbered 6, after V lost 4 bases and J lost 6 bases. CDR3 amino acids: CASSPGQGIAEAFF. The DNA for the CDR3 is TGTGCCAGCAGCCCGGGACAGGGTATCGCTGAAGCTTTCTTT.

Ten or more counts support this clonotype. The V and J genes are TRBV3-1 and TRBJ2-3; D is possibly TRBD2 (5 bases). V shed 4 bases and J shed 6 bases, with 20 bases lying between them. The CDR3 consists of 16 residues. The V gene's germline CDR1 is LGHDT and CDR2 YNNKEL (reference sequence). The CDR3 loop is CASSPTYERPGDTQYF. CDR3 DNA sequence: TGTGCCAGCAGCCCCACCTATGAGCGGCCTGGGGATACGCAGTATTTT.

The rearrangement links TRBV3-1 to TRBJ2-1, with 13 bases fitting TRBD2. The CDR3 runs 15 residues. With V trimmed by 1 base and J by 10 bases, 4 bases remained unmatched. Per germline, CDR1 LGHDT and CDR2 YNNKEL (reference sequence). The CDR3 protein is CASSQGTSGSGEQFF. Here the CDR3 DNA reads TGTGCCAGCAGCCAAGGGACTAGCGGGAGCGGGGAGCAGTTCTTC.

This clonotype has a handful of counts. The genes are TRBV7-3 and TRBJ2-7, with 8 bases fitting TRBD1. The V and J ends lost 4 bases and 6 bases, in that order; junction bases with no gene match: 5. CDR1 is SGHTA, CDR2 FQGTGA, per germline. The length of the CDR3 is 13 residues. The DNA of the CDR3 is TGTGCCAGCAGCTCACTGGACAGGGCCGAGCAGTACTTC. It codes for CASSSLDRAEQYF.

There are many counts of this clonotype. V gene TRBV20-1 combines with J gene TRBJ2-7; 7 nucleotides agree with TRBD1. Germline-derived CDR1 and CDR2 are DFQATT and SNEGSKA (reference sequence). The CDR3 totals 12 residues. Trimming cost V 7 bases and J 8 bases; bases outside gene matches: 11. This CDR3 is CSGSGQKFQQYF. The CDR3 nucleotides are TGCAGTGGTTCGGGACAGAAGTTTCAGCAGTACTTC.

This chain joins TRBV10-3 and TRBJ2-3, with D unresolved. Germline CDR1 reads ENHRY; CDR2 reads SYGVKD. CDR3 size: 14 residues. With 9 bases removed from V and 4 bases from J, the gap between germline ends came to 17 bases. The CDR3 spells CAISRTPEADTQYF. CDR3 DNA: TGTGCCATATCCCGCACCCCTGAGGCAGATACGCAGTATTTT.

The V call is TRBV7-2, the J call TRBJ1-2, with 7 bases fitting TRBD1. V shed 5 bases, J shed 8 bases, and the junction held 11 bases outside the gene matches. Per the germline V gene, CDR1 is SGHTA and CDR2 is FQGNSA. CDR3 length: 14 residues. The CDR3 bases are TGTGCCAGCAGCCAGAGGGGAGCCAGGGGGGGCTACACCTTC. Its protein product is CASSQRGARGGYTF.

This clonotype has just a few counts. This chain joins TRBV7-2 and TRBJ2-7; the match to TRBD2 covers 7 bases. Germline trimming cut 5 bases from V and 2 bases from J; bases unmatched to any gene: 6. This CDR3 is built from 14 residues. Germline assignment: CDR1 SGHTA and CDR2 FQGNSA. The CDR3 coding sequence is TGTGCCAGCAGCACTTATGGGGGGGCCTACGAGCAGTACTTC. Translating gives CASSTYGGAYEQYF.

This clonotype came up many times. For the CDR3, the DNA is TGTGCCAGCAGGCCGGGGGGACTAGCGGTCTACAATGAGCAGTTCTTC. This gives the protein CASRPGGLAVYNEQFF. The gene calls are TRBV28 and TRBJ2-1; 11 bases match TRBD2. Germline values: CDR1 MDHEN, CDR2 SYDVKM. J was trimmed by 3 bases and V by 6 bases; bases with no gene match: 7. This CDR3 spans 16 amino acids.

This clonotype has more than one count but fewer than ten. The J gene is TRBJ2-3, the V gene TRBV30; D is perhaps TRBD1 (6 bases). There are 13 residues in the CDR3. V was clipped by 3 bases and J by 7 bases, with 14 bases between them. Germline-derived CDR1 and CDR2 are GTSNPN and SVGIG (reference sequence). The CDR3 DNA is TGTGCCTGGAGCATGATGCAGGGGAATACGCAGTATTTT. This translates into CAWSMMQGNTQYF.

The CDR3 loop reads CASSLRGKSRNEQFF. DNA of the CDR3: TGTGCCAGCAGCTTACGGGGAAAGAGTAGGAATGAGCAGTTCTTC. The rearrangement links TRBV5-6 to TRBJ2-1, with D possibly matching TRBD2 (5 bases). V gave up 2 bases and J gave up 7 bases, with 16 bases separating them. This CDR3 spans 15 amino acids. Germline-derived CDR1 and CDR2 are SGHDT and YYEEEE. Filled out from reference TRBV5-6 and TRBJ2-1, the complete variable domain reads DAGVTQSPTHLIKTRGQQVTLRCSPKSGHDTVSWYQQALGQGPQFIFQYYEEEERQRGNFPDRFSGHQFPNYSSELNVNALLLGDSALYLCASSLRGKSRNEQFFGPGTRLTVL.